This T cell receptor beta chain was captured in a study of blood T cell repertoires in COVID-19. This clone occurred once. Clones were sequenced by immunoSEQ multiplex PCR, and TCRdb holds only the in-frame ones, with some missing. The data show 150,000 to 200,000 clones, about 82% seen once. The sequenced sample consisted of peripheral blood. This clonotype originated in a woman in her twenties or thirties with acute or convalescent COVID-19.

Here the CDR3 DNA reads TGTGCCAGCAGCCGACAGGGTTGGGGGGTTGGCAATGAGCAGTTCTTC. Translating gives CASSRQGWGVGNEQFF. The chain is built from TRBV6-2 or TRBV6-3 and TRBJ2-1; D perhaps matches TRBD1 (7 bases). Looked up from germline, CDR1 is MNHEY and CDR2 is SVGEGT. The V gene lost 6 bases and the J gene lost 6 bases, with 21 bases spanning the gap. This CDR3 contains 16 residues.